Described below is a single T cell receptor (beta chain) sequence and its context. The data are from a study of glioma-infiltrating T cells after dendritic cell vaccination. Study-wide context: Dendritic cell vaccine was injected intradermally three times, biweekly.

Primers: 60 V beta forward and 13 J beta reverse. Measured with immunoSEQ multiplex PCR; TCRdb has only the in-frame clones, and not every one. The repertoire holds roughly 90,000 clones, with approximately 90% as singletons. This specimen consisted of blood, obtained before dendritic cell vaccination. The receptor's source is a human donor with glioblastoma.

CDR3 protein: CASSHLAGGLGEQYF. As DNA, the CDR3 is TGTGCCAGCAGCCATCTAGCGGGGGGGCTCGGCGAGCAGTACTTC. The chain recombines TRBV5-4 with TRBJ2-7; 12 nucleotides align to TRBD2. Trimming took 4 bases from V and 6 from J; bases not matched to a gene: 8. Germline V gene lookup returns CDR1 SGHNT and CDR2 YYREEE (reference sequence). The CDR3 has 15 residues.